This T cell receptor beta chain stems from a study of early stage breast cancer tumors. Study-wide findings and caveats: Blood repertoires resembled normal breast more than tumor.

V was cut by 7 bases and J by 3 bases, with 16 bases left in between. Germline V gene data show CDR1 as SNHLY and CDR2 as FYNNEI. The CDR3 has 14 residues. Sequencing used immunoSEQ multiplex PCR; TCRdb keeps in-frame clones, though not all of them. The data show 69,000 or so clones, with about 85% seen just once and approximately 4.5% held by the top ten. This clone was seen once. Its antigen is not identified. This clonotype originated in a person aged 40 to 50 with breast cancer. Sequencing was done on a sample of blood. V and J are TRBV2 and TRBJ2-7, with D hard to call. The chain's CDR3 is CASKFPGNFYEQYF. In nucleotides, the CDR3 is TGTGCCAGCAAGTTCCCCGGAAATTTCTACGAGCAGTACTTC.